Each of the 23 T cell receptor beta chains below was sequenced from the same sample in a study of blood T cell repertoires in COVID-19. TCRdb's copy holds only in-frame clones and misses some; the assay was immunoSEQ multiplex PCR. Of roughly 120,000 clones listed, more than 80% are singletons. Sequences were obtained from peripheral blood. The receptors were gathered from a woman aged 80 or over with COVID-19, enrolled during active disease.

This clone appeared a single time. The chain recombines TRBV14 with TRBJ1-6; 7 nucleotides align to TRBD1. Per the germline V gene, CDR1 is SGHDN and CDR2 is FVKESK. Trimming took 4 bases from V and 6 from J; bases not matched to a gene: 6. The CDR3 is made up of 15 amino acids. CDR3 nucleotides: TGTGCCAGCAGCCTCCGGACAGGACTTAATTCACCCCTCCACTTT. Translating gives CASSLRTGLNSPLHF.

The rearrangement joins TRBV6-5 to TRBJ2-1; 13 nucleotides match TRBD2. The V and J ends lost 6 bases and 7 bases, in that order; junction bases with no gene match: 6. The CDR3 loop spans 15 amino acids. CDR1 and CDR2 from the germline V gene are MNHEY and SVGAGI. CDR3 nucleotide sequence: TGTGCCAGCAGGACCGGGACTAGCGGGATAAATGAGCAGTTCTTC. It translates to CASRTGTSGINEQFF.

This chain links TRBV29-1 with TRBJ2-5; D not resolved. Between the trimmed V and J ends, which lost 1 base and 2 bases, there was a span of 5 bases. There are 12 residues in the CDR3. Germline V lookup: CDR1 SQVTM, CDR2 ANQGSEA. CDR3 loop: CSVEGQQETQYF. CDR3 DNA sequence: TGCAGCGTTGAAGGACAACAAGAGACCCAGTACTTC.

This chain connects TRBV5-4 to TRBJ1-6, with D maybe TRBD1 (5 bases). Germline V gene sequence: CDR1 SGHNT, CDR2 YYREEE (reference sequence). V lost 4 bases to trimming and J lost 8 bases, with 16 bases between them. The CDR3 spans 15 residues. The chain's CDR3 is CASSPPGTPDSPLHF. The CDR3 DNA sequence: TGTGCCAGCAGCCCTCCCGGGACTCCAGATTCACCCCTCCACTTT.

The genes are TRBV6-2 or TRBV6-3 and TRBJ2-3, with TRBD2 identical over 14 bases. The ends lost 5 bases at V and 0 bases at J; junction bases unmatched: 13. Germline V lookup: CDR1 MNHEY, CDR2 SVGEGT. This CDR3 comprises 20 residues. The CDR3 DNA sequence: TGTGCCAGCAGTCGCCGGACCGGGACTAGCGGGAGATTGAGCACAGATACGCAGTATTTT. Translation: CASSRRTGTSGRLSTDTQYF.

This clone was seen more than once but under ten times. This sequence joins TRBV5-1 and TRBJ1-5, with no clear D. This CDR3 is built from 14 residues. The V and J ends lost 0 bases and 6 bases respectively, with 10 bases between them. Germline CDR1 SGHRS, CDR2 YFSETQ. The CDR3 DNA reads TGCGCCAGCAGCTTGGGGGCCGAATCTCAGCCCCAGCATTTT. Translating gives CASSLGAESQPQHF.

V is TRBV27 and J is TRBJ2-1; 7 bases are shared with TRBD2. Germline lookup yields CDR1 MNHEY and CDR2 SMNVEV (reference sequence). Germline trimming cut 0 bases from V and 8 bases from J; bases unmatched to any gene: 7. This CDR3 is 15 amino acids long. For the CDR3, the DNA is TGTGCCAGCAGTTTATCTACACTTGGGAGGGATGAGCAGTTCTTC. Its protein product is CASSLSTLGRDEQFF.

The chain recombines TRBV4-1 with TRBJ1-4, with a tentative D call TRBD1 (5 bases). CDR1 and CDR2 from the germline V gene are MGHRA and YSYEKL. The CDR3 consists of 17 residues. Deletions cut 1 base from V and 2 bases from J, with 14 bases between. This chain's CDR3 is CASSQGGAASTNEKLFF. The CDR3 DNA reads as TGCGCCAGCAGCCAAGGCGGGGCGGCAAGCACTAATGAAAAACTGTTTTTT.

This chain uses TRBV7-2 with TRBJ2-5, with D tentatively TRBD1 (7 bases). The CDR3 extends over 14 amino acids. CDR1 and CDR2 from the germline V gene are SGHTA and FQGNSA. The V end lost 5 bases, the J end lost 7 bases, and 17 bases lay between the germline ends. DNA of the CDR3: TGTGCCAGCAGCCGTGACAGGGCAGCGGGGACCCAGTACTTC. Residues: CASSRDRAAGTQYF.

The CDR3 DNA follows: TGTGCCAGCAGGGGCACTAGCGGGTACGAGCAGTACTTC. It yields the protein CASRGTSGYEQYF. This chain uses TRBV3-1 (or the pseudogene TRBV3-2) with TRBJ2-7; 9 positions agree with TRBD2. V lost 6 bases, J lost 4 bases, and 4 bases stayed unmatched. The CDR3 is made up of 13 amino acids. CDR1 and CDR2 (germline): LGHDT, YNNKEL (reference sequence).

The chain links TRBV4-3 to TRBJ1-6, with 8 bases lining up with TRBD1. CDR3 size: 18 residues. Germline V gene lookup returns CDR1 LGHNA and CDR2 YSLEER. Trimming at V came to 0 bases and at J to 4 bases, leaving 8 bases not matched to a gene. The CDR3 region has the DNA TGCGCCAGCAGCCAAGAGATTGCAGGGGGCGCGTATAATTCACCCCTCCACTTT. Amino acid sequence: CASSQEIAGGAYNSPLHF.

This chain links TRBV29-1 with TRBJ2-2; the match to TRBD2 covers 10 bases. The CDR3 loop spans 16 amino acids. The germline gives CDR1 SQVTM, CDR2 ANQGSEA. V gave up 5 bases and J gave up 7 bases; unmatched junction bases: 13. The CDR3 nucleotides are TGCAGCGTTCAGGGGACAGCGGGAGGGCCCGGCGGGGAGCTGTTTTTT. Its protein product is CSVQGTAGGPGGELFF.

The chain has TRBV3-1 (or the pseudogene TRBV3-2) and TRBJ1-2; D is unclear. Deletions cut 1 base from V and 8 bases from J, with 11 bases between. Germline CDR1 is LGHDT and CDR2 is YNNKEL (reference sequence). The CDR3 loop spans 13 amino acids. The CDR3 DNA reads TGTGCCAGCAGCCAAGGTCAGGAGGGCGGCTACACCTTC. Encoded protein: CASSQGQEGGYTF.

The rearrangement links TRBV28 to TRBJ1-6; a weak D match, TRBD1 (5 bases). CDR1 and CDR2 (germline): MDHEN, SYDVKM. This CDR3 region has 13 residues. V shed 10 bases and J shed 8 bases, with 15 bases lying between them. CDR3 in amino acids: CAISLRGDSPLHF. Here the CDR3 DNA reads TGTGCCATTTCCTTACGGGGGGATTCACCCCTCCACTTT.

V gene TRBV6-5 combines with J gene TRBJ2-2, with 10 bases lining up with TRBD1. The germline V gene has CDR1 MNHEY and CDR2 SVGAGI. Germline trimming cut 2 bases from V and 5 bases from J; bases unmatched to any gene: 2. This CDR3 is 15 amino acids long. CDR3 DNA: TGTGCCAGCAGTTACGACAGGGGGCGAACCGGGGAGCTGTTTTTT. Translation: CASSYDRGRTGELFF.

The CDR3 sequence: CASSYRQGEAFF. As DNA, the CDR3 is TGTGCCAGTAGTTACAGACAGGGGGAAGCTTTCTTT. The V and J genes are TRBV19 and TRBJ1-1, with 8 bases aligning to TRBD1. The CDR3 is made up of 12 amino acids. CDR1 and CDR2 (germline): LNHDA, SQIVND (reference sequence). V lost 5 bases and J lost 8; bases outside the gene matches: 4.

This clone showed up just a few times. The CDR3 loop reads CASRQDSHNTDTQYF. CDR3 nucleotide sequence: TGTGCCAGCAGGCAGGACAGCCACAACACAGATACGCAGTATTTT. This chain connects TRBV2 to TRBJ2-3, with D perhaps matching TRBD1 (6 bases). In germline, CDR1 is SNHLY, CDR2 FYNNEI. The CDR3 has 15 amino acids. Between the trimmed V and J ends, which lost 6 bases and 2 bases, there was a span of 15 bases.

The chain has TRBV5-1 and TRBJ2-2; 11 bases fit TRBD2. Germline V gene lookup returns CDR1 SGHRS and CDR2 YFSETQ. The V and J ends lost 0 bases and 6 bases, in that order; junction bases with no gene match: 4. This CDR3 spans 16 amino acids. As DNA, the CDR3 is TGCGCCAGCAGCTTGGCTCTAGCGGGAGGATCCGGGGAGCTGTTTTTT. Its translation: CASSLALAGGSGELFF. The whole variable domain, filled in from reference TRBV5-1 and TRBJ2-2, reads KAGVTQTPRYLIKTRGQQVTLSCSPISGHRSVSWYQQTPGQGLQFLFEYFSETQRNKGNFPGRFSGRQFSNSRSEMNVSTLELGDSALYLCASSLALAGGSGELFFGEGSRLTVL.

CDR3 amino acids: CASSGTSGGFYNEQFF. CDR3 bases: TGTGCCAGCAGCGGGACTAGCGGAGGTTTTTACAATGAGCAGTTCTTC. The chain carries TRBV7-6 and TRBJ2-1, with TRBD2 matching over 11 bases. With V trimmed by 5 bases and J by 4 bases, 7 bases remained unmatched. Per the germline V gene, CDR1 is SGHVS and CDR2 is FNYEAQ. The CDR3 spans 16 residues.

This chain joins TRBV29-1 and TRBJ2-6, with D perhaps matching TRBD1 (6 bases). The CDR3 has 17 amino acids. Deletions cut 3 bases from V and 0 bases from J, with 15 bases between. Germline CDR1 and CDR2: SQVTM and ANQGSEA. CDR3 sequence reads: CSVEVGDTASGANVLTF. CDR3 sequence (DNA): TGCAGCGTTGAGGTAGGGGACACAGCCTCTGGGGCCAACGTCCTGACTTTC.

V is TRBV29-1 and J is TRBJ2-3; a possible D gene is TRBD2 (6 bases). The CDR3 runs 15 residues. Trimming left V 7 bases short and J 2 bases short, with 19 bases between. From germline, CDR1 is SQVTM and CDR2 ANQGSEA. The CDR3 reads CSAPRGGDSTDTQYF. DNA of the CDR3: TGCAGCGCCCCGCGGGGCGGAGATTCCACAGATACGCAGTATTTT.

The J gene is TRBJ2-2, the V gene TRBV5-1; D is ambiguous. Germline V gene lookup returns CDR1 SGHRS and CDR2 YFSETQ. Trimming stripped 6 bases from V and 0 bases from J, with 9 bases between. The CDR3 is 14 amino acids. The DNA of the CDR3 is TGCGCCAGCAACCCTAATTCGAACACCGGGGAGCTGTTTTTT. Protein: CASNPNSNTGELFF. Full variable domain (outside the CDR3, taken from reference TRBV5-1 and TRBJ2-2): KAGVTQTPRYLIKTRGQQVTLSCSPISGHRSVSWYQQTPGQGLQFLFEYFSETQRNKGNFPGRFSGRQFSNSRSEMNVSTLELGDSALYLCASNPNSNTGELFFGEGSRLTVL.

J is TRBJ2-2 and V is TRBV19; a weak D match, TRBD2 (5 bases). Trimming took off 1 base at V and 7 bases at J, with 10 bases between the two ends. The CDR3 sequence is 14 residues long. The germline V gene encodes CDR1 LNHDA and CDR2 SQIVND (reference sequence). DNA for the CDR3: TGTGCCAGTAGTATAGGGGCGGGTAACGGGGAGCTGTTTTTT. As protein: CASSIGAGNGELFF.